The rows below give T cell receptor beta chains drawn from one sample of a study of shared clonotypes between healthy human individuals. Sequencing was performed with immunoSEQ multiplex PCR; in TCRdb, only in-frame clones are kept and a portion is missing. The table lists under 130,000 clones, about 70% of them singletons, with approximately 24% in the top ten. The source material was memory CD8+ T cells sorted from blood. These receptors were obtained from a woman in her thirties in good health. The CDR3 runs from the conserved cysteine through the conserved F or W. D genes are given only for firm matches. Size is stated for part of the rows, as once, few or many counts, or as a class when the clone is expanded.

d_gene	j_gene	v_gene	abundance	CDR3nt	CDR3aa
TRBD1	TRBJ1-1	TRBV6-4	.	TGTGCCAGCAGTGGAGGACAGGAGAACACTGAAGCTTTCTTT	CASSGGQENTEAFF
.	TRBJ1-1	TRBV7-9	.	TGTGCCAGCAGCTTAACGGCAGGGATTGAAGCTTTCTTT	CASSLTAGIEAFF
TRBD2	TRBJ2-1	TRBV7-9	.	TGTGCCAGCAGCCCCCGGGGGGGAAGCGCCTACAATGAGCAGTTCTTC	CASSPRGGSAYNEQFF
.	TRBJ2-2	TRBV4-1	.	TGCGCCAGCAGCCCCAAAATTGCTGGGGGCGCCGACACCGGGGAGCTGTTTTTT	CASSPKIAGGADTGELFF
TRBD1	TRBJ2-1	TRBV29-1	.	TGCAGCGTTGGGGACAGGGTCATCTCCTACAATGAGCAGTTCTTC	CSVGDRVISYNEQFF
.	TRBJ2-7	TRBV27	.	TGTGCCAGCAGTTCGGTTTTAACGGGGTTCCACGAGCAGTACTTC	CASSSVLTGFHEQYF
.	TRBJ1-2	TRBV7-3	.	TGTGCCAGCAGCTTAAATGCCGGCGAGAACTATGGCTACACCTTC	CASSLNAGENYGYTF
.	TRBJ2-5	TRBV18	many	TGTGCCAGCTCACCACACCCCAGGGAGTACCAGTACTTC	CASSPHPREYQYF
TRBD2	TRBJ2-5	TRBV19	few	TGTGCCAGTTCTAGCGGGACCTATGAGACCCAGTACTTC	CASSSGTYETQYF
TRBD2	TRBJ2-7	TRBV6-6	.	TGTGCCAGCAGTTCACGGCTAGCGGTATACGAGCAGTACTTC	CASSSRLAVYEQYF
.	TRBJ2-5	TRBV2	.	TGTGCCAGCAGTGAATGGAACAGAATCCAAGAGACCCAGTACTTC	CASSEWNRIQETQYF
.	TRBJ2-7	TRBV5-5	once	TGTGCCAGCAGCTTGGACACCTACGAGCAGTACTTC	CASSLDTYEQYF
.	TRBJ1-5	TRBV28	.	TGTGCCAGCAAGGGGGGGTTCTTGGGACAGCCCCAGCATTTT	CASKGGFLGQPQHF
.	TRBJ2-4	TRBV5-1	.	TGCGCCAGCAGTCCATTAGCCAAAAACATTCAGTACTTC	CASSPLAKNIQYF
TRBD2	TRBJ2-7	TRBV2	.	TGTGCCAGCAGGACTAGCGGGAGAGGAGCGGCCTACGAGCAGTACTTC	CASRTSGRGAAYEQYF
TRBD2	TRBJ2-3	TRBV6-1	.	TGTGCCAGCAAGCCAGCGGGAGAAGGAGATACGCAGTATTTT	CASKPAGEGDTQYF
.	TRBJ1-2	TRBV10-3	.	TGTGCCAGCAGTCTCCAGGGAGGGGCTGATGGCTACACCTTC	CASSLQGGADGYTF
.	TRBJ1-2	TRBV7-8	few	TGTGCCAGCAGCTTAGGGGGCACGGGCTATGGCTACACCTTC	CASSLGGTGYGYTF
TRBD1	TRBJ2-4	TRBV4-1	.	TGCGCCAGCAGCCAGGGGAAGACAGGGGATCCCAAAAACATTCAGTACTTC	CASSQGKTGDPKNIQYF
.	TRBJ2-3	TRBV2	.	TGTGCCAGCCCCCCTCCCCGGGACACCACAGATACGCAGTATTTT	CASPPPRDTTDTQYF
TRBD1	TRBJ2-2	TRBV4-2	medium-sized	TGTGCCAGCAGGCCCTACCGAACCGGACAGGAGAACACCGGGGAGCTGTTTTTT	CASRPYRTGQENTGELFF
.	TRBJ2-1	TRBV6-6	.	TGTGCCAGCAGTTATCGGCGGATCAATGAGCAGTTCTTC	CASSYRRINEQFF
.	TRBJ2-3	TRBV6-5	.	TGTGCCAGCAGGGGGGGAGGCCCCCCCCCAGATACGCAGTATTTT	CASRGGGPPPDTQYF